This T cell receptor (beta chain) was recovered during a study of blood T cells in healthy people across ages. The wider study: T cells yielded about one barcoded beta molecule per two cells through template switching.

The people who gave samples were healthy Caucasians from Russia, aged about 6 to 100. Together with a sample-barcoded 5' primer, a J-beta primer mix was included in a second PCR lasting 7 to 11 cycles. TCRdb recomputed calls from the 5' RACE reads with MiXCR, one row per CDR3 protein. The repertoire consists of about 730,000 distinct CDR3 sequences, with about 42% occurring once and the leading ten covering 20%. Study-wide findings and caveats: Both higher diversity and more naive CD4+ cells marked long-lived donors when set against aged donors. A roughly linear age-dependent decrease characterized TCR beta diversity per million T cells.

Notes on this clonotype: The antigen is not known.

This sequence originates from an older woman in good health. Sequenced sample: blood.

The CDR3 DNA reads as TGCAGCGTGGCGGGGGAGGGCTATGGCTACACCTTC. Translating it yields CSVAGEGYGYTF. The genes are TRBV29-1 and TRBJ1-2, with D maybe TRBD1 (5 bases). V was cut by 6 bases and J by 4 bases, with 12 bases left in between. The germline gives CDR1 SQVTM, CDR2 ANQGSEA. The CDR3 spans 12 residues.